This TCR beta chain was recovered during a study of T-cell reconstitution after alpha-beta-depleted transplantation in children. Germline V CDR1 and CDR2: KGHSH, LQKENI. Losses at the gene ends were 6 bases for V and 1 base for J; bases not matched to a gene: 10. This CDR3 has 16 residues. The TCRbeta library was prepared with unique molecular identifiers. Each CDR3 protein gets one entry after TCRdb re-called the PCR reads with MiXCR. The sample gives about 240,000 distinct CDR3 sequences, 25% of which show up once; roughly 2.6% is in the top ten. Study-level results: The origin of high day-60 TCRbeta diversity in some patients lay in surviving recipient T cells and thymic progenitors.

This clonotype was counted only a few times. Its target is unknown. The sample consisted of PBMCs, taken before TCRalphabeta/CD19-depleted stem cell transplant. The chain uses TRBV18 and TRBJ2-3, with 7 bases identical to TRBD1. This TCR was recovered from a girl aged 2-10 years with Fanconi anemia, due to receive a stem cell transplant. CDR3 residues: CASSARDQGGTDTQYF. As DNA, the CDR3 is TGTGCCAGCTCGGCCCGGGACCAGGGGGGCACAGATACGCAGTATTTT.